This T cell receptor beta chain was retrieved from a study of glioma-infiltrating T cells after dendritic cell vaccination. Study in general: Samples are from glioblastoma patients in Phase I and II dendritic cell vaccine trials.

The J segment lost 2 bases and the V segment lost 7 bases, leaving 4 bases of the junction unmatched. The CDR3 covers 14 residues. The germline gives CDR1 LGHNT, CDR2 FRNRAP. Some clones are missing from TCRdb's copy, which holds only in-frame ones; the method was immunoSEQ multiplex PCR. The sample lists roughly 3,100 clones, around 79% occurring once. The sequencing here drew on tumor tissue, taken before dendritic cell vaccination. The chain recombines TRBV12-5 with TRBJ2-1; 8 nucleotides match TRBD1. The origin of this receptor is a human donor with glioblastoma. CDR3 loop: CASAPGQAYNEQFF. The CDR3 DNA sequence: TGTGCTAGTGCCCCGGGACAGGCCTACAATGAGCAGTTCTTC.